This T cell receptor beta chain was captured in a study of blood T cell repertoires in COVID-19. The germline V gene encodes CDR1 LGHDT and CDR2 YNNKEL (reference sequence). V lost 3 bases to trimming and J lost 9 bases; unmatched junction nucleotides: 8. The CDR3 extends over 15 amino acids. Methods used by the authors: Counts of nucleated cells, estimated from reference gene primer amplification, were obtained. The assay was immunoSEQ multiplex PCR, and TCRdb's table has in-frame clones only and misses some. V, J and clone size were drawn from that table, and D and trimming were deduced from the DNA. The table lists tens of thousands of clones, roughly 80% of them singletons.

Sequencing was done on a sample of peripheral blood. V is TRBV3-1 (or the pseudogene TRBV3-2) and J is TRBJ1-6; 7 positions agree with TRBD1. The clonotype was recovered from a man aged 70-80 years with acute or convalescent COVID-19. The CDR3 DNA follows: TGTGCCAGCAGCCAGGCCCAGGGGGTTGGTTCACCCCTCCACTTT. It encodes CASSQAQGVGSPLHF.